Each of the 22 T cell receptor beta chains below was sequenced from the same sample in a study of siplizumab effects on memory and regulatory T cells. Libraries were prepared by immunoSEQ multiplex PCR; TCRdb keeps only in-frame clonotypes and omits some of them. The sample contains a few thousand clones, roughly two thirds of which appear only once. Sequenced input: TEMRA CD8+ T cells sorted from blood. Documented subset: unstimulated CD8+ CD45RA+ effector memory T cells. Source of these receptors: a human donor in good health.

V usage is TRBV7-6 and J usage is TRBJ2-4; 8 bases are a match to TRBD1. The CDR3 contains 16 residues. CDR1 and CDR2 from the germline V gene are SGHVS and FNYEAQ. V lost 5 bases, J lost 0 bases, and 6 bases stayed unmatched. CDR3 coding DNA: TGTGCCAGCAGCGCAAACAGGGGGATAGCCAAAAACATTCAGTACTTC. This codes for CASSANRGIAKNIQYF.

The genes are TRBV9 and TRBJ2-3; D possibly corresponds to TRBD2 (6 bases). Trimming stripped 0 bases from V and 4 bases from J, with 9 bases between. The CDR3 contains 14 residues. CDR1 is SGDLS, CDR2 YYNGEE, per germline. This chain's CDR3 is CASSVVGLPDTQYF. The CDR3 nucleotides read TGTGCCAGCAGCGTAGTGGGACTCCCAGATACGCAGTATTTT.

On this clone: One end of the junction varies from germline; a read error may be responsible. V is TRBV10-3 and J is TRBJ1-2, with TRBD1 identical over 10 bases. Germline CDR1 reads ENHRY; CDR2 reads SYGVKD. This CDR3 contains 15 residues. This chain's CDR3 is CAIGYRQGARYGHTF. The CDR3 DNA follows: TGTGCCATAGGGTACCGACAGGGGGCAAGGTATGGCCACACCTTC.

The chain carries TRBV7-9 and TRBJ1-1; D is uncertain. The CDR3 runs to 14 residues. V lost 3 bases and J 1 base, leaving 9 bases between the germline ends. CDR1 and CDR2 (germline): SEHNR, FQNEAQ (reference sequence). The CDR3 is CASSFEMGNTEAFF. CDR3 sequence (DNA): TGTGCCAGCAGCTTTGAGATGGGGAACACTGAAGCTTTCTTT.

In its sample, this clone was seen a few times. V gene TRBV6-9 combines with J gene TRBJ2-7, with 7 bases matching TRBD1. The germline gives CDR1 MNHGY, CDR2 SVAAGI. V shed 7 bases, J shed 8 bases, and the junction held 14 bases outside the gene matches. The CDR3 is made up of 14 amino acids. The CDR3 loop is CASNYSPDREQQYF. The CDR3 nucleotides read TGTGCCAGCAACTATTCCCCAGACAGGGAGCAGCAGTACTTC.

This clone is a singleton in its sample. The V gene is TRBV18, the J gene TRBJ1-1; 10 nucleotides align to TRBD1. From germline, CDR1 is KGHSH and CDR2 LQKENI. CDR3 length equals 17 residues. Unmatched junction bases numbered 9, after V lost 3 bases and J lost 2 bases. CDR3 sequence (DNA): TGTGCCAGCTCACCTAAGGGACAGGGGACTATTAACACTGAAGCTTTCTTT. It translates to CASSPKGQGTINTEAFF.

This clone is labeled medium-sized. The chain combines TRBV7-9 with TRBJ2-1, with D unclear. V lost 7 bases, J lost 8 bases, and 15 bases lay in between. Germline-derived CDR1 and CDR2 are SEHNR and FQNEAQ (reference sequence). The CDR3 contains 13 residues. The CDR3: CASTLPLRHEQFF. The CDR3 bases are TGTGCCAGCACCCTACCCCTCCGGCATGAGCAGTTCTTC.

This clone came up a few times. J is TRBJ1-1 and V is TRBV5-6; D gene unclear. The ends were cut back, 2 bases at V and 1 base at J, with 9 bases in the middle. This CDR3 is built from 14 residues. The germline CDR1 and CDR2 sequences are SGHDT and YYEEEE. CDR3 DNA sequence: TGTGCCAGCAGCTTTGAGATGGGGAACACTGAAGCTTTCTTT. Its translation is CASSFEMGNTEAFF.

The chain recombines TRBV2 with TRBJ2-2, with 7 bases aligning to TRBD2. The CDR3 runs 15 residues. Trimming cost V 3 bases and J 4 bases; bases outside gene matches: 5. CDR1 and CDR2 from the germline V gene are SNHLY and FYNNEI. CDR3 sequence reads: CASSDERGGTGELFF. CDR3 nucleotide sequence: TGTGCCAGCAGTGATGAGCGGGGAGGCACCGGGGAGCTGTTTTTT.

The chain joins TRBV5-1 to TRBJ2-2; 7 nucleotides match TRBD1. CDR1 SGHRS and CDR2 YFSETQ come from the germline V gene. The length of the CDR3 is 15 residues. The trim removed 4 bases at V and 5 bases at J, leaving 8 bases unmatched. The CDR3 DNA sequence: TGCGCCAGCAGCCAACCGGGACAGAGGACCGGGGAGCTGTTTTTT. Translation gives CASSQPGQRTGELFF.

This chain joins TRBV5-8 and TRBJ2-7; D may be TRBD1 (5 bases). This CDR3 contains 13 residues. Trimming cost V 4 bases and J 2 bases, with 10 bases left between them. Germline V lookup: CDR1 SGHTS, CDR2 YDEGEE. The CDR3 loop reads CASSDDRTYEQYF. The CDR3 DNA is TGTGCCAGCAGCGACGACAGAACCTACGAGCAGTACTTC.

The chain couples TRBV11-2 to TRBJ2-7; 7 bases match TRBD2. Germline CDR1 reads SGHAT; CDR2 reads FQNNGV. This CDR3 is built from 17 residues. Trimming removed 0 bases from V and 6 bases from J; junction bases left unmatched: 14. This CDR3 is CASSLDRVRREFFEQYF. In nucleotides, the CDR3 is TGTGCCAGCAGCTTAGATCGAGTAAGGCGGGAGTTTTTCGAGCAGTACTTC.

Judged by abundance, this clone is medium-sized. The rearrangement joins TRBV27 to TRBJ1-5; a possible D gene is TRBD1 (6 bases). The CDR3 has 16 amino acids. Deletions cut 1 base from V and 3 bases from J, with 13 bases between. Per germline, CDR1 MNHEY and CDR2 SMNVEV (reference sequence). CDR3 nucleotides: TGTGCCAGCAGTTTATGGGGACACAGTCCCAATCAGCCCCAGCATTTT. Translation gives CASSLWGHSPNQPQHF.

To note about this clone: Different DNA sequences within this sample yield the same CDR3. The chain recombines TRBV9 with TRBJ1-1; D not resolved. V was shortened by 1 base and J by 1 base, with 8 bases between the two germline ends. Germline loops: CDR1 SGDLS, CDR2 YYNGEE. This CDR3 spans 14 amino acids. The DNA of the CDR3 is TGTGCCAGCAGCGTAATGCCAGCGAACACTGAAGCTTTCTTT. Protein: CASSVMPANTEAFF.

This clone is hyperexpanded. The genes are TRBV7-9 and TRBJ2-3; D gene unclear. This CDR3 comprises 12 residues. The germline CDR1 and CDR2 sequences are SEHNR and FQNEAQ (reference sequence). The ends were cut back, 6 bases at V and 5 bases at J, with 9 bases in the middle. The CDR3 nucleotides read TGTGCCAGCAGTCCTATAGAAGATACGCAGTATTTT. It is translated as CASSPIEDTQYF.

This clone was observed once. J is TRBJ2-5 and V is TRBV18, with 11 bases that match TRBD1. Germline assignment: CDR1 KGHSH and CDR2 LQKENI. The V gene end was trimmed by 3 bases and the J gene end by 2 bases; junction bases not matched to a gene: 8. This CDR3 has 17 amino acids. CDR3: CASSPGQGGVFQETQYF. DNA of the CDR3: TGTGCCAGCTCACCGGGACAGGGGGGTGTGTTTCAAGAGACCCAGTACTTC.

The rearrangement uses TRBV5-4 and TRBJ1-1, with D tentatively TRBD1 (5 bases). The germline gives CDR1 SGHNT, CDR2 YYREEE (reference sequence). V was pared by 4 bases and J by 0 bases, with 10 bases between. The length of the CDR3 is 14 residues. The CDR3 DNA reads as TGTGCCAGCAGCATCGTGGGGGTGAACACTGAAGCTTTCTTT. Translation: CASSIVGVNTEAFF. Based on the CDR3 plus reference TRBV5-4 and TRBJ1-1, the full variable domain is ETGVTQSPTHLIKTRGQQVTLRCSSQSGHNTVSWYQQALGQGPQFIFQYYREEENGRGNFPPRFSGLQFPNYSSELNVNALELDDSALYLCASSIVGVNTEAFFGQGTRLTVV.

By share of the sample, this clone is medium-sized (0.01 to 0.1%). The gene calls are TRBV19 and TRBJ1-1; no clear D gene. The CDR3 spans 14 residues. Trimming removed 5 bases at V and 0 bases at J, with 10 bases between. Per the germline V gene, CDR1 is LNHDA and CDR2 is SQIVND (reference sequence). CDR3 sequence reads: CASSFPGLNTEAFF. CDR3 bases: TGTGCCAGTAGTTTTCCAGGATTGAACACTGAAGCTTTCTTT.

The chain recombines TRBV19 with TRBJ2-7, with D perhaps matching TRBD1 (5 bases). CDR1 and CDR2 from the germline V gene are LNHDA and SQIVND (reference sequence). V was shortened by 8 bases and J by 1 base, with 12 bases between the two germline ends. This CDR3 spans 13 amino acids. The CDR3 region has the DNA TGTGCCAGTCAGAAGGACAATTCCTACGAGCAGTACTTC. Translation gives CASQKDNSYEQYF.

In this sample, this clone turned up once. The CDR3 DNA reads as TGCGCCAGCAGCTTGTATTTGGCTAGCGGGAGCTACGAGCAGTACTTC. As protein: CASSLYLASGSYEQYF. The V gene is TRBV5-1, the J gene TRBJ2-7, with 10 bases lining up with TRBD2. J lost 3 bases, V lost 1 base, and 7 bases had no gene match. In germline, CDR1 is SGHRS, CDR2 YFSETQ. The CDR3 spans 16 residues. Full variable domain (rest looked up from reference TRBV5-1 and TRBJ2-7): KAGVTQTPRYLIKTRGQQVTLSCSPISGHRSVSWYQQTPGQGLQFLFEYFSETQRNKGNFPGRFSGRQFSNSRSEMNVSTLELGDSALYLCASSLYLASGSYEQYFGPGTRLTVT.

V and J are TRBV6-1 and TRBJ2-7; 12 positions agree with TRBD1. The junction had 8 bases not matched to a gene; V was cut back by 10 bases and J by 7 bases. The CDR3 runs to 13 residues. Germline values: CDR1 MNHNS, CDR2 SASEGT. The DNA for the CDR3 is TGTGCCACCTGGGACAGGGGGCCTGGGGAGCAGTACTTC. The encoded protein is CATWDRGPGEQYF.

The CDR3 nucleotides read TGCGCCAGCAGCTTGGTTGGTAGCGGTCAAGAGACCCAGTACTTC. Translated: CASSLVGSGQETQYF. This chain links TRBV5-1 with TRBJ2-5; D may be TRBD2 (6 bases). Trimming removed 0 bases from V and 2 bases from J, with 11 bases in between. CDR3 length equals 15 residues. Germline V gene lookup returns CDR1 SGHRS and CDR2 YFSETQ.